What follows are 9 T cell receptor beta chains derived from one specimen sequenced in a study of T-cell memory formation after mild COVID-19. TCRdb re-called the 5' RACE reads with MiXCR, one entry per CDR3 protein. The table has about 260,000 distinct CDR3 sequences, over 15% seen once. Sequenced sample: PBMCs or a T cell subset sorted from them (not recorded which). These receptors all come from a man between 18 and 29 years old who had mild COVID-19 (a few samples of this study predate the infection). Cell type and time point are not known.

The V gene is TRBV4-1, the J gene TRBJ1-6; 8 bases line up with TRBD1. The J segment lost 8 bases and the V segment lost 2 bases, leaving 8 bases of the junction unmatched. Germline CDR1 reads MGHRA; CDR2 reads YSYEKL. The CDR3 covers 16 residues. The CDR3 sequence is CASSQIPTGEHSPLHF. CDR3 in DNA: TGCGCCAGCAGCCAAATCCCGACAGGGGAGCATTCACCCCTCCACTTT.

This clonotype was counted at least ten times. This sequence joins TRBV9 and TRBJ2-7, with a weak D call TRBD1 (6 bases). Germline CDR1 reads SGDLS; CDR2 reads YYNGEE. The CDR3 sequence is 14 residues long. Deletions cut 0 bases from V and 5 bases from J, with 12 bases between. This CDR3 is CASSVEGEPDEQYF. DNA of the CDR3: TGTGCCAGCAGCGTAGAGGGGGAACCGGACGAGCAGTACTTC.

The chain uses TRBV11-2 and TRBJ1-1; TRBD1 aligns across 11 bases. The CDR3 is made up of 14 amino acids. V lost 1 base, J lost 6 bases, and 1 base stayed unmatched. Germline V gene data show CDR1 as SGHAT and CDR2 as FQNNGV. The CDR3 region is CASSLAGQGAEAFF. The DNA of the CDR3 is TGTGCCAGCAGCTTAGCGGGACAGGGGGCTGAAGCTTTCTTT.

The chain uses TRBV6-6 and TRBJ2-7; D is uncertain. With 4 bases removed from V and 4 bases from J, the gap between germline ends came to 14 bases. The CDR3 extends over 14 amino acids. Per the germline V gene, CDR1 is MNHNY and CDR2 is SVGAGI (reference sequence). The CDR3 loop is CASSFTVTNYEQYF. The CDR3 coding sequence is TGTGCCAGCAGTTTTACCGTCACAAATTACGAGCAGTACTTC.

The J gene is TRBJ1-5, the V gene TRBV9, with D perhaps TRBD1 (5 bases). The V end lost 4 bases, the J end lost 7 bases, and 15 bases lay between the germline ends. The CDR3 is 14 residues long. The germline V gene has CDR1 SGDLS and CDR2 YYNGEE. The DNA for the CDR3 is TGTGCCAGCAGCCCCCAAGGGGCGCACCAGCCCCAGCATTTT. Its translation is CASSPQGAHQPQHF.

The rearrangement uses TRBV5-1 and TRBJ1-2; 8 bases are shared with TRBD1. This CDR3 is 13 amino acids long. V lost 3 bases, J lost 5 bases, and 3 bases stayed unmatched. In germline, CDR1 is SGHRS, CDR2 YFSETQ. CDR3 DNA: TGCGCCAGCAGCTATGGACAGGGTTATGGCTACACCTTC. Residues: CASSYGQGYGYTF.

This clonotype was found a few times. J is TRBJ2-3 and V is TRBV2, with 13 bases identical to TRBD2. This CDR3 contains 16 residues. Germline-derived CDR1 and CDR2 are SNHLY and FYNNEI. After removal of 6 bases from V and 4 bases from J, the junction contained 7 bases not matched to a gene. The CDR3, as DNA: TGTGCCAGCAGCCACGGACTAGCGGGAGTCCCAGATACGCAGTATTTT. Its protein product is CASSHGLAGVPDTQYF.

This chain connects TRBV15 to TRBJ2-6; no reliable D call. The germline V and J ends were trimmed by 0 bases and 10 bases, with 7 bases remaining between them. Germline V gene sequence: CDR1 LNHNV, CDR2 YYDKDF (reference sequence). The CDR3 is made up of 13 amino acids. CDR3 in amino acids: CATSRDLVNVLTF. In nucleotides, the CDR3 is TGTGCCACCAGCAGAGATTTGGTGAACGTCCTGACTTTC.

This rearrangement joins TRBV7-9 to TRBJ2-5; 16 positions agree with TRBD2. The CDR3 sequence is 17 residues long. The V segment lost 3 bases and the J segment 5 bases; nucleotides outside the gene matches: 6. Germline lookup yields CDR1 SEHNR and CDR2 FQNEAQ (reference sequence). The CDR3 sequence: CASSFGTSGGVPETQYF. The DNA for the CDR3 is TGTGCCAGCAGCTTTGGGACTAGCGGGGGGGTCCCCGAGACCCAGTACTTC.